This T cell receptor (beta chain) was profiled in a study of T-cell memory formation after mild COVID-19. The overall study: Clusters were largely donor specific. Study outcomes and limitations: That cross-reactive memory joined was suggested by some responding clones appearing in pre-infection memory. Clones which contracted sat mainly in CM and EM if CD4+, and in EMRA if CD8+.

TCR alpha and TCR beta cDNA libraries with sample barcodes and UMIs came from 5'RACE using constant-segment primers. TCRdb independently ran MiXCR on the 5' RACE reads; one entry per CDR3 protein. The repertoire has about 390,000 distinct CDR3 sequences, 20% to 25% of them found once; the top ten carry under 15%. In regard to this clonotype: Its antigen is as yet unknown.

Germline values: CDR1 MNHEY, CDR2 SMNVEV (reference sequence). Losses at the gene ends were 5 bases for V and 4 bases for J; bases not matched to a gene: 10. CDR3 length: 15 amino acids. This sequence joins TRBV27 and TRBJ1-2; the match to TRBD1 covers 7 bases. The TCR sequence derives from an adult woman who had mild COVID-19 (a few samples of this study predate the infection). Cell type and time point are not known. The sequenced material came from PBMCs or a T cell subset sorted from them (not recorded which). In DNA form, the CDR3 reads TGTGCCAGCAGTCGGGACAGAATGACTCTCTATGGCTACACCTTC. Protein: CASSRDRMTLYGYTF.